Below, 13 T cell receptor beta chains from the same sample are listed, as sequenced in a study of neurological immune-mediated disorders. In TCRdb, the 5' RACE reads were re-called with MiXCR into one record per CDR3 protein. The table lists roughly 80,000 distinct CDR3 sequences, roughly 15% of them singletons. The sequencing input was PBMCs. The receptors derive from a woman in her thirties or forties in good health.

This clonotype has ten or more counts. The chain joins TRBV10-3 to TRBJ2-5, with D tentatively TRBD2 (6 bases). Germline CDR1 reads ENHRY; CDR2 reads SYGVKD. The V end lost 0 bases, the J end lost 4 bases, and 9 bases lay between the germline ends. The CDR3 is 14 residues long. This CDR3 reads CAISESGGTETQYF. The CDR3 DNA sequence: TGTGCCATCAGTGAGTCCGGGGGTACAGAGACCCAGTACTTC.

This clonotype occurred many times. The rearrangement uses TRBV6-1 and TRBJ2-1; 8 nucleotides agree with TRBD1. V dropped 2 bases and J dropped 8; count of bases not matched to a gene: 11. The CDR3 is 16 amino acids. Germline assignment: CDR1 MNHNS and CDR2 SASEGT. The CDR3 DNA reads TGTGCCAGCAGTGAAAGGCTTGGGACAGGAAGCGATGAGCAGTTCTTC. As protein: CASSERLGTGSDEQFF.

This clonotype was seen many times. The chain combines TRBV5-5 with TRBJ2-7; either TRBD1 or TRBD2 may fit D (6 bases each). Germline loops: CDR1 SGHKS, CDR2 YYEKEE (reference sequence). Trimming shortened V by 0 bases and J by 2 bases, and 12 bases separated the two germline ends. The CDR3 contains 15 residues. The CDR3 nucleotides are TGTGCCAGCAGCTTGGAGGGGGGCTGGACCTACGAGCAGTACTTC. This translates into CASSLEGGWTYEQYF.

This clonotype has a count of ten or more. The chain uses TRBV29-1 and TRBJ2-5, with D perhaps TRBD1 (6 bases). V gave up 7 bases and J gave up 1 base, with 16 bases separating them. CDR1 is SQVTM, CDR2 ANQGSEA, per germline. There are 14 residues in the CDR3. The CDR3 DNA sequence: TGCAGCGCCCTCTTCCGGGACATCCAAGAGACCCAGTACTTC. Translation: CSALFRDIQETQYF.

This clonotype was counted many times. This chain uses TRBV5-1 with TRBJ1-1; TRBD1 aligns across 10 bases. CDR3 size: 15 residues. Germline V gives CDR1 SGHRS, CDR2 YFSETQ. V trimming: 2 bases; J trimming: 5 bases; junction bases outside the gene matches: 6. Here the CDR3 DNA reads TGCGCCAGCAGCTTTGGACAGGGGGGGAAGACTGAAGCTTTCTTT. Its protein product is CASSFGQGGKTEAFF.

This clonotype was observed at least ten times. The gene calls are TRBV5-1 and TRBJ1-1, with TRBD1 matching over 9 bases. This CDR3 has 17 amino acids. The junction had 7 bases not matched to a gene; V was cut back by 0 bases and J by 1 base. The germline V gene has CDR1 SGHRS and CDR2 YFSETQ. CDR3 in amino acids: CASSLGAQGAGNTEAFF. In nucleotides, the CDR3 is TGCGCCAGCAGCTTGGGGGCACAGGGGGCTGGGAACACTGAAGCTTTCTTT.

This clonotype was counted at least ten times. The CDR3 loop is CASSPFGVNTEAFF. For the CDR3, the DNA is TGTGCCAGCTCGCCCTTTGGCGTGAACACTGAAGCTTTCTTT. The V and J genes are TRBV18 and TRBJ1-1; D remains ambiguous. The CDR3 sequence is 14 residues long. Germline assignment: CDR1 KGHSH and CDR2 LQKENI. Between the trimmed V and J ends, which lost 6 bases and 0 bases, there was a span of 11 bases.

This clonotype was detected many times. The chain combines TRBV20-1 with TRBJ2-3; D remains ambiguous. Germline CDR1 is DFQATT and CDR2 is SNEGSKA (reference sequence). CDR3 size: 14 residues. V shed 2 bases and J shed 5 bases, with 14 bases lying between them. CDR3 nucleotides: TGCAGTGCTAGAAGCCCGGACGGGCTAGATACGCAGTATTTT. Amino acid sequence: CSARSPDGLDTQYF.

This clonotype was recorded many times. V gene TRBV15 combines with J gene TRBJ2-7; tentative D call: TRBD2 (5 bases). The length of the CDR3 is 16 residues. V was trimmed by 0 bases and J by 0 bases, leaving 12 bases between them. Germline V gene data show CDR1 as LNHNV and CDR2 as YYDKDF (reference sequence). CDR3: CATSRDLAGSSYEQYV. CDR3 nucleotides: TGTGCCACCAGCAGAGATCTGGCGGGTAGCTCCTACGAGCAGTACGTC.

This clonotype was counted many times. In nucleotides, the CDR3 is TGTGCCAGCAGCCCACCCGGCTTGAGTACGCAGTATTTT. Residues: CASSPPGLSTQYF. The chain employs TRBV3-1 and TRBJ2-3; no reliable D call. CDR1 and CDR2 from the germline V gene are LGHDT and YNNKEL (reference sequence). The CDR3 runs 13 residues. V was pared by 4 bases and J by 8 bases, with 13 bases between.

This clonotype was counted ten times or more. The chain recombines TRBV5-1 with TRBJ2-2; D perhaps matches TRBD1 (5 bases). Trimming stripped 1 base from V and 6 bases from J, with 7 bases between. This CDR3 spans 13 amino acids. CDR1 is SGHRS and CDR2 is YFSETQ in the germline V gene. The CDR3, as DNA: TGCGCCAGCAGCTTGTCAGGGCCCGGGGAGCTGTTTTTT. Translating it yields CASSLSGPGELFF.

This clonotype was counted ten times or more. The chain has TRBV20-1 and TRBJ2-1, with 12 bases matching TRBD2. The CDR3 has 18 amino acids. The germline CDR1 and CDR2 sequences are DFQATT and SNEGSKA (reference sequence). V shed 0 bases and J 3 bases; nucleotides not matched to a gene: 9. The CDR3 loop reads CSARDEASGGVVYNEQFF. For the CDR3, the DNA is TGCAGTGCTAGAGATGAGGCTAGCGGGGGGGTAGTCTACAATGAGCAGTTCTTC.

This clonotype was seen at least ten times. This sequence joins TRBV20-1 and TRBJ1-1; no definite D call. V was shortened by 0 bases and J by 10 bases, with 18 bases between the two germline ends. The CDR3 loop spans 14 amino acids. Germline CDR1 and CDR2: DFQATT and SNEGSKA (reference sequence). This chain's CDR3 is CSARDIAESPAAFF. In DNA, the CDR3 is TGCAGTGCTAGAGATATTGCGGAATCACCGGCAGCTTTCTTT.